Each of the 24 T cell receptor beta chains below was sequenced from the same sample in a study of blood T cell repertoires in COVID-19. Profiling relied on immunoSEQ multiplex PCR, and the TCRdb table lists in-frame clones only, not all of them. The sample holds fewer than 300,000 clones, approximately 87% seen once. Sequenced material: peripheral blood. The receptors were sampled from a woman in her twenties or thirties with COVID-19, enrolled during active disease.

The chain recombines TRBV5-1 with TRBJ2-3; maybe TRBD2 (6 bases). Germline V gene sequence: CDR1 SGHRS, CDR2 YFSETQ. V lost 7 bases and J 2 bases, leaving 17 bases between the germline ends. CDR3 size: 15 residues. The DNA of the CDR3 is TGCGCCAGCGGGCCGGGACTCAGGGTCACAGATACGCAGTATTTT. Protein sequence: CASGPGLRVTDTQYF. The whole variable domain, remainder taken from reference TRBV5-1 and TRBJ2-3, is KAGVTQTPRYLIKTRGQQVTLSCSPISGHRSVSWYQQTPGQGLQFLFEYFSETQRNKGNFPGRFSGRQFSNSRSEMNVSTLELGDSALYLCASGPGLRVTDTQYFGPGTRLTVL.

The chain uses TRBV28 and TRBJ1-3; possibly TRBD1 for D (5 bases). In germline, CDR1 is MDHEN, CDR2 SYDVKM. The CDR3 has 14 amino acids. Trimming removed 4 bases from V and 4 bases from J, with 11 bases in between. CDR3 sequence reads: CASSSTPGGNTIYF. CDR3 nucleotides: TGTGCCAGCAGTTCCACCCCAGGGGGAAACACCATATATTTT.

CDR3 protein: CASSQGPGRGTNQPQHF. In DNA, the CDR3 is TGTGCCAGCAGCCAAGGTCCGGGCAGGGGGACGAATCAGCCCCAGCATTTT. This chain links TRBV14 with TRBJ1-5; 7 nucleotides match TRBD1. The CDR3 spans 17 residues. The germline gives CDR1 SGHDN, CDR2 FVKESK. J lost 4 bases, V lost 1 base, and 10 bases had no gene match.

The chain couples TRBV6-5 to TRBJ1-2; TRBD1 matches at 10 bases. This CDR3 spans 15 amino acids. With 7 bases clipped from V and 4 bases from J, the junction kept 9 bases outside the gene matches. Germline V CDR1 and CDR2: MNHEY, SVGAGI. The CDR3 nucleotides are TGTGCCAGCACCCCTGACAGGGGGCTAGGCTATGGCTACACCTTC. Translated, it gives CASTPDRGLGYGYTF.

The rearrangement links TRBV19 to TRBJ1-6; possibly TRBD1 for D (5 bases). The CDR3 runs 15 residues. The V gene's germline CDR1 is LNHDA and CDR2 SQIVND (reference sequence). V lost 4 bases and J lost 9, with 16 bases in between. CDR3: CASSTAGHRGSPLHF. DNA of the CDR3: TGTGCCAGTAGTACTGCGGGGCACCGGGGTTCACCCCTCCACTTT.

V is TRBV21-1 and J is TRBJ2-5; TRBD1 is taken as the D call from the table, unchecked against the DNA. TRBV21-1 counts as a pseudogene. The CDR3 consists of 13 residues. The CDR3 bases are TGTGCCAGCATTACAGGGTATTCTGAGACCCAGTACTTC. Translated: CASITGYSETQYF.

This chain links TRBV6-5 with TRBJ1-2; TRBD1 agrees at 9 bases. The CDR3 has 12 residues. With 10 bases clipped from V and 2 bases from J, the junction kept 2 bases outside the gene matches. In germline, CDR1 is MNHEY, CDR2 SVGAGI. The CDR3 region is CATGQGNYGYTF. CDR3 coding DNA: TGTGCCACCGGACAGGGGAACTATGGCTACACCTTC.

The chain links TRBV6-4 to TRBJ2-1; TRBD2 matches 9 bases. From germline, CDR1 is MRHNA and CDR2 SNTAGT. Trimming cost V 4 bases and J 2 bases; bases outside gene matches: 18. The CDR3 is 20 amino acids. In DNA form, the CDR3 reads TGTGCCAGCAGTGCCCAACTCCGGGGGCTAGCGGGGCCTACCTACAATGAGCAGTTCTTC. Amino acid sequence: CASSAQLRGLAGPTYNEQFF.

This clone came up once. The rearrangement joins TRBV27 to TRBJ2-7; the match to TRBD1 covers 11 bases. Losses at the gene ends were 2 bases for V and 3 bases for J; bases not matched to a gene: 3. CDR1 MNHEY and CDR2 SMNVEV come from the germline V gene (reference sequence). The CDR3 loop spans 15 amino acids. CDR3 protein: CASSLLGTGGYEQYF. CDR3 DNA: TGTGCCAGCAGTTTACTAGGGACAGGGGGCTACGAGCAGTACTTC.

The V gene is TRBV6-5, the J gene TRBJ2-2; weak D call: TRBD1 (5 bases). V was trimmed by 2 bases and J by 6 bases, leaving 10 bases between them. The CDR3 runs 14 residues. Germline-derived CDR1 and CDR2 are MNHEY and SVGAGI. The CDR3 coding sequence is TGTGCCAGCAGTTACGGCTCAGGGCCCGGGGAGCTGTTTTTT. Protein: CASSYGSGPGELFF.

The chain is built from TRBV4-1 and TRBJ2-3; weak D call: TRBD2 (5 bases). Germline values: CDR1 MGHRA, CDR2 YSYEKL. Trimming shortened V by 6 bases and J by 1 base, and 8 bases separated the two germline ends. This CDR3 is 13 amino acids long. In DNA form, the CDR3 reads TGCGCCAGCAGGGGAGTCGGCACAGATACGCAGTATTTT. This encodes CASRGVGTDTQYF.

The chain is built from TRBV5-4 and TRBJ2-7, with 7 bases matching TRBD2. The CDR3 length is 15 residues. After removal of 1 base from V and 2 bases from J, the junction contained 6 bases not matched to a gene. Germline V CDR1 and CDR2: SGHNT, YYREEE (reference sequence). CDR3 nucleotides: TGTGCCAGCAGCTTGAGGGAGGGGCACCCCTACGAGCAGTACTTC. Amino acids: CASSLREGHPYEQYF. Complete variable domain (other parts from reference TRBV5-4 and TRBJ2-7): ETGVTQSPTHLIKTRGQQVTLRCSSQSGHNTVSWYQQALGQGPQFIFQYYREEENGRGNFPPRFSGLQFPNYSSELNVNALELDDSALYLCASSLREGHPYEQYFGPGTRLTVT.

V is TRBV18 and J is TRBJ2-7; D perhaps matches TRBD2 (5 bases). Germline V gives CDR1 KGHSH, CDR2 LQKENI. Trimming took 2 bases from V and 2 from J, leaving 10 bases between them. This CDR3 contains 14 residues. The CDR3 sequence is CASSPEGRTYEQYF. The CDR3 DNA follows: TGTGCCAGCTCACCAGAGGGCAGGACCTACGAGCAGTACTTC.

The chain employs TRBV6-2 or TRBV6-3 and TRBJ1-5, with 7 bases matching TRBD1. This CDR3 has 17 residues. V lost 4 bases to trimming and J lost 1 base; unmatched junction nucleotides: 10. Germline values: CDR1 MNHEY, CDR2 SVGEGT. In DNA form, the CDR3 reads TGTGCCAGCAGTTTCGACAGGGTGGTTCGCAGCAATCAGCCCCAGCATTTT. It yields the protein CASSFDRVVRSNQPQHF.

The chain couples TRBV6-2 or TRBV6-3 to TRBJ2-7; 7 bases line up with TRBD1. The CDR3 runs to 16 residues. Germline lookup yields CDR1 MNHEY and CDR2 SVGEGT. V gave up 0 bases and J gave up 1 base; unmatched junction bases: 6. CDR3 DNA sequence: TGTGCCAGCAGTTACTCCTCGGGGACAGCATCCTACGAGCAGTACTTC. Translated, it gives CASSYSSGTASYEQYF.

The V gene is TRBV15, the J gene TRBJ1-2; TRBD1 matches 8 bases. V dropped 1 base and J dropped 4; count of bases not matched to a gene: 5. From germline, CDR1 is LNHNV and CDR2 YYDKDF (reference sequence). The CDR3 is 15 amino acids. CDR3 amino acids: CATSRGQGYIYGYTF. The CDR3 DNA follows: TGTGCCACCAGCAGAGGACAGGGGTACATCTATGGCTACACCTTC.

The chain couples TRBV6-5 to TRBJ1-2, with 7 bases that match TRBD1. This CDR3 spans 14 amino acids. V was pared by 5 bases and J by 4 bases, with 7 bases of the junction left unmatched. Germline CDR1 MNHEY, CDR2 SVGAGI. Written as DNA, the CDR3 is TGTGCCAGCAGTAACCCCGGGACAGTCTATGGCTACACCTTC. It codes for CASSNPGTVYGYTF.

The chain joins TRBV10-1 to TRBJ2-3; TRBD2 matches at 10 bases. V trimming: 0 bases; J trimming: 8 bases; junction bases outside the gene matches: 8. Germline values: CDR1 WNHNN, CDR2 SYGVQD (reference sequence). The CDR3 is 16 amino acids. CDR3 in DNA: TGCGCCAGCAGTGAGTCAAGGACTAGCGGTTTGGGTACGCAGTATTTT. As protein: CASSESRTSGLGTQYF.

This clone occurred once. J is TRBJ1-1 and V is TRBV27, with 12 bases fitting TRBD1. The CDR3 runs to 17 residues. V gave up 0 bases and J gave up 4 bases; unmatched junction bases: 6. CDR1 is MNHEY and CDR2 is SMNVEV in the germline V gene (reference sequence). CDR3 DNA sequence: TGTGCCAGCAGTTTATCGGGGACAGGGGGCACGGCCACTGAAGCTTTCTTT. This gives the protein CASSLSGTGGTATEAFF.

The J gene is TRBJ1-2, the V gene TRBV27, with D possibly TRBD1 on 5 matching bases. Germline CDR1 and CDR2: MNHEY and SMNVEV (reference sequence). The CDR3 contains 14 residues. Trimming removed 6 bases from V and 3 bases from J, with 14 bases in between. The CDR3 protein is CASSPYGGDYGYTF. CDR3 coding DNA: TGTGCCAGCAGCCCTTACGGGGGGGACTATGGCTACACCTTC.

This clone was seen a handful of times. This chain uses TRBV5-1 with TRBJ2-7; possibly TRBD2 for D (7 bases). Germline CDR1 SGHRS, CDR2 YFSETQ. This CDR3 comprises 18 residues. V was clipped by 1 base and J by 0 bases, with 20 bases between them. Here the CDR3 DNA reads TGCGCCAGCAGCTTGCCTCGGAATGGGGAGGGGGACTCCTACGAGCAGTACTTC. Residues: CASSLPRNGEGDSYEQYF.

The J gene is TRBJ1-4, the V gene TRBV5-1, with 8 bases lining up with TRBD1. Germline assignment: CDR1 SGHRS and CDR2 YFSETQ. CDR3 length equals 16 residues. J lost 0 bases, V lost 6 bases, and 7 bases had no gene match. In DNA, the CDR3 is TGCGCCAGCATGACAGGGGACCGTGCAACTAATGAAAAACTGTTTTTT. Translation gives CASMTGDRATNEKLFF.

The CDR3 DNA follows: TGTGCCAGCAGCCAAAAAGCGGTTTCTAGCACAGATACGCAGTATTTT. This encodes CASSQKAVSSTDTQYF. The chain recombines TRBV4-2 with TRBJ2-3, with a weak D call TRBD2 (5 bases). Trimming pared 2 bases from V and 0 bases from J, leaving 12 bases between. The germline gives CDR1 LGHNA, CDR2 YNFKEQ. There are 16 residues in the CDR3.

The V and J genes are TRBV13 and TRBJ1-1; no definite D call. Trimming cost V 2 bases and J 5 bases, with 9 bases left between them. The CDR3 length is 13 residues. Looked up from germline, CDR1 is PRHDT and CDR2 is FYEKMQ (reference sequence). The DNA of the CDR3 is TGTGCCAGCAGCTTAAGCGGCTATACTGAAGCTTTCTTT. Translated: CASSLSGYTEAFF.